What follows is one T cell receptor beta chain and its context. The data stem from a study of OX40 agonist ivuxolimab in advanced cancers. About the study: Patients treated during dose escalation were battling hepatocellular carcinoma, melanoma, renal cell or head and neck cancer.

Clones were read by immunoSEQ multiplex PCR, and TCRdb kept only the in-frame ones, dropping some. The sample includes over 70,000 clones, about 84% seen only once; the top ten take approximately 6.9%. Sequenced here: CD4+ or CD8+ T cells sorted from blood, sampled in a trial of the OX40 agonist ivuxolimab. This receptor was identified in an adult with an advanced solid tumor such as melanoma, head and neck, liver or kidney cancer.

The CDR3 DNA reads as TGTGCCAGCGCCTCCCCTCGGGGGAATGGGGAAGCTTTCTTT. It codes for CASASPRGNGEAFF. This chain connects TRBV27 to TRBJ1-1; weak D call: TRBD1 (5 bases). This CDR3 is built from 14 residues. CDR1 is MNHEY and CDR2 is SMNVEV in the germline V gene (reference sequence). The V end lost 8 bases, the J end lost 8 bases, and 21 bases lay between the germline ends.